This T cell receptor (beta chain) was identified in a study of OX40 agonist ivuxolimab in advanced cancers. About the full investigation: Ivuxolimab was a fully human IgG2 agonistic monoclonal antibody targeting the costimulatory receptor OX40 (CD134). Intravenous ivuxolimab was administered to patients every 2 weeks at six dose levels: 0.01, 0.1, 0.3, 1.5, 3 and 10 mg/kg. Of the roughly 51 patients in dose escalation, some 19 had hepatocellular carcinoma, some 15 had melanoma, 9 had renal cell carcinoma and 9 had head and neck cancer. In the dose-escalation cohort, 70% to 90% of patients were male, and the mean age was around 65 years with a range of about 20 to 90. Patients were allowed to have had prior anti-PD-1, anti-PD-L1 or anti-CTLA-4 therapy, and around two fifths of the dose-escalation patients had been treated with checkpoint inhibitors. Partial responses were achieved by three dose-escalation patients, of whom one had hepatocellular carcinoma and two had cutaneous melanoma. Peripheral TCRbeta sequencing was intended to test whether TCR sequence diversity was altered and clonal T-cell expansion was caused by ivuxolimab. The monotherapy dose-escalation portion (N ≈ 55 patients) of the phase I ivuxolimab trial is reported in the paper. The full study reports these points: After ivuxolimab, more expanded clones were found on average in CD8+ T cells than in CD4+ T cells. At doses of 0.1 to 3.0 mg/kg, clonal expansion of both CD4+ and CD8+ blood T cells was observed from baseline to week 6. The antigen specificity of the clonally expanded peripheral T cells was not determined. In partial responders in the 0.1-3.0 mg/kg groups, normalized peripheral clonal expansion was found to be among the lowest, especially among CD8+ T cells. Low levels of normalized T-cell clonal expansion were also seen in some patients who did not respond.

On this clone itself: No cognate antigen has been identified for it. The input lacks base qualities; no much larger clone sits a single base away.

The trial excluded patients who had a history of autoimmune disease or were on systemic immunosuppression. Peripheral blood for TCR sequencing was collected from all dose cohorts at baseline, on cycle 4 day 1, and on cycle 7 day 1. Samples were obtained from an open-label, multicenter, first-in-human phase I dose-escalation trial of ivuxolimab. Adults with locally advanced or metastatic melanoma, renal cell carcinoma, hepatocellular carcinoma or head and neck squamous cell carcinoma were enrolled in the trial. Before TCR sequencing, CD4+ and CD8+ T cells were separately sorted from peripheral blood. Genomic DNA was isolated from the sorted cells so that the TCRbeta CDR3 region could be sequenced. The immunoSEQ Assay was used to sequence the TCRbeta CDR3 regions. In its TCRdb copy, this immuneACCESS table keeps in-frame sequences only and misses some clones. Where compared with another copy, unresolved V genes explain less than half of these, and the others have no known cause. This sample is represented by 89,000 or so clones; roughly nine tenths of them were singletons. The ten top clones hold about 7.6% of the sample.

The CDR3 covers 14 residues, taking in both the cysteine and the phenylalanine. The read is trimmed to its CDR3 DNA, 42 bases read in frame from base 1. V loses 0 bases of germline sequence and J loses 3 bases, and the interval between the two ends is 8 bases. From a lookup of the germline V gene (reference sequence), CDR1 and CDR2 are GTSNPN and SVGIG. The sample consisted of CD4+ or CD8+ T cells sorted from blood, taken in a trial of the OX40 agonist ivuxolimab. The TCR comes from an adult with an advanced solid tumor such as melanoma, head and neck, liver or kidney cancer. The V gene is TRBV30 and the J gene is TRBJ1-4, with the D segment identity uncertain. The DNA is TGTGCCTGGAGTGTGGCAGTAGCTAATGAAAAACTGTTTTTT. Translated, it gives CAWSVAVANEKLFF.